Listed below are T cell receptor beta chains from one sample, sequenced in a study of blood T cells in healthy people across ages. TCRdb analysed the 5' RACE reads with MiXCR anew, one entry per CDR3 protein. The data contain 1.5 million or so distinct CDR3 sequences, 35% to 45% of them singletons. Sequenced: blood. Receptors originate from a woman younger than 35 in good health. The conserved cysteine and the conserved F or W are not part of the CDR3 here.

v_call cdr3_length cdr3_aa
TRBV2 11 ASSDSWEGTLH
TRBV5-1 12 ASSTSGDYNEQF
TRBV12-3/TRBV12-4 12 AISRGRGPETQY
TRBV2 9 ASSIQPGYT
TRBV27 12 TSRPSSQYYEQY
TRBV7-2 13 ASSSWTSPNNEQY
TRBV6-5 12 ASKTGSISGEQY
TRBV7-8 12 ASSLDMGWPEQF
TRBV30 11 AWSRGTYNEQF
TRBV4-2 10 ASSQRTNEQY
TRBV10-2 11 ASQGLGAGELF
TRBV7-2 10 ASSLSGRTQY
TRBV10-3 11 AISEGLPDTQY
TRBV20-1 11 SGQRDRDYGYT
TRBV27 16 ASSLSGTSGGSTDTQY
TRBV5-6 13 ASSFRDTLNYGYT
TRBV6-5 12 ASSRDFSQNEQY
TRBV21-1 14 ASSKDKTRKLYEQY
TRBV6-1 13 ASSDMLSGANVLT
TRBV12-3/TRBV12-4 11 ASSWGRQETQY
TRBV9 12 ASSVSGIPYEQY
TRBV29-1 10 SVIGSPREQY
TRBV10-3 12 AIRKTEASYEQY
TRBV6-2/TRBV6-3 14 ASSRDRGTLNQPQH
TRBV6-2/TRBV6-3 13 ASSYSQGAGYEQY
TRBV6-5 14 ASSLTGGTGADTQY
TRBV6-5 11 ATRLADLYEQY
TRBV5-1 16 ASSLISEGNYSNQPQH
TRBV29-1 11 SVSRVGSYEQY
TRBV20-1 11 SASDRVSDTQY
TRBV24-1 12 ATSAPGQRNEQF
TRBV6-4 12 ASSDRPGGSEQF
TRBV20-1 15 SARDVGDSLITDTQY
TRBV20-1 10 SARGGEDEQY
TRBV7-2 11 ASSPTEWAEQY
TRBV9 12 ASSDGAVGYGYT
TRBV28 12 ATSGGPKPGELF
TRBV9 13 ASSPRGESDSPLH
TRBV29-1 9 SGLTSGGLY
TRBV4-1 11 ASSLSRTGELF
TRBV20-1 11 SSPGQSCNEQF
TRBV3-1 13 ASSPFGTREDTQY
TRBV6-5 12 ASTSSGPGYGYT
TRBV29-1 11 SVRQGAGYEQY
TRBV3-1 10 ASSHGGDERY
TRBV27 11 ASSAGWRNEQF
TRBV2 12 ASSSTGTVDAQY
TRBV6-6 15 ASSYDSGGGSGQPQH